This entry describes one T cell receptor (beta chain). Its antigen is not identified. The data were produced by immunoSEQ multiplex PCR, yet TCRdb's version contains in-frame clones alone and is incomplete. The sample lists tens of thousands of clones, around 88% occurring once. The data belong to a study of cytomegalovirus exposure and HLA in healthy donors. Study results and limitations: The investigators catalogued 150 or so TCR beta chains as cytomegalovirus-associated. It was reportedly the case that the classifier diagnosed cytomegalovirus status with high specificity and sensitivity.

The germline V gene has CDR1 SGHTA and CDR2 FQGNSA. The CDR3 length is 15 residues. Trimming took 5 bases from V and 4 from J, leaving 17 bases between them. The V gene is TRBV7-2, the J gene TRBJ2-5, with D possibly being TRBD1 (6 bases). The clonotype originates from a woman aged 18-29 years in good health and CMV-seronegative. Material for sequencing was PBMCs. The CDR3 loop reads CASSRGSSGAETQYF. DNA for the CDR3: TGTGCCAGCAGCAGGGGGTCCTCAGGGGCAGAGACCCAGTACTTC.